Reported below is one TCR beta chain. The sample belongs to a study of technical replicates of blood from several donors. CDR3 length equals 15 residues. Clones were sequenced by immunoSEQ multiplex PCR, and TCRdb holds only the in-frame ones, with some missing. The data contain about 86,000 clones, under 96% of them singletons. This chain connects TRBV21-1 to TRBJ2-1; TRBD2 is taken as the D call from the table, unchecked against the DNA. TRBV21-1 is a documented pseudogene. Sequencing input: T cells isolated from PBMCs. The sequence derives from a human donor in good health. The CDR3 here is CASISTSGGNNEQFF. The CDR3 nucleotides are TGTGCCAGCATCTCGACTAGTGGGGGGAACAATGAGCAGTTCTTC.